The 10 T cell receptor beta chains in this list originate from one sample, sequenced in a study of T-cell reconstitution after alpha-beta-depleted transplantation in children. Library preparation (for TCRbeta) was performed with unique molecular identifiers. One entry per CDR3 protein, called by TCRdb with MiXCR from the PCR reads. Among fewer than 250,000 distinct CDR3 sequences listed, under 9.5% were seen once. Sequencing used PBMCs, mostly from graft donor cells, obtained 180 days after TCRalphabeta/CD19-depleted stem cell transplant. These receptors all come from a male patient younger than 18 who had a stem cell transplant for acute lymphoblastic leukemia, so the T cells may come from the graft donor.

This clonotype has ten or more counts. The CDR3 is CSAPKAGSGNTIYF. CDR3 nucleotides: TGCAGTGCTCCCAAGGCGGGCTCTGGAAACACCATATATTTT. V and J are TRBV20-1 and TRBJ1-3, with no clear D. The CDR3 has 14 residues. V lost 5 bases, J lost 0 bases, and 11 bases lay in between. CDR1 DFQATT and CDR2 SNEGSKA come from the germline V gene (reference sequence).

This clonotype was seen many times. The chain joins TRBV12-3 or TRBV12-4 to TRBJ1-2; the D is unclear. This CDR3 has 14 amino acids. V lost 4 bases, J lost 8 bases, and 17 bases lay in between. CDR3 amino acids: CASSSLWGAYGYTF. CDR3 DNA: TGTGCCAGCAGTTCCCTGTGGGGAGCATACGGCTACACCTTC.

The genes are TRBV19 and TRBJ2-2, with D possibly matching TRBD2 (5 bases). The CDR3 runs 13 residues. Trimming shortened V by 3 bases and J by 6 bases, and 8 bases separated the two germline ends. CDR1 LNHDA and CDR2 SQIVND come from the germline V gene (reference sequence). The CDR3 loop is CASSIGLAGELFF. The CDR3 bases are TGTGCCAGTAGTATCGGACTCGCCGGGGAGCTGTTTTTT. Combining the CDR3 with reference TRBV19 and TRBJ2-2 gives the whole variable domain DGGITQSPKYLFRKEGQNVTLSCEQNLNHDAMYWYRQDPGQGLRLIYYSQIVNDFQKGDIAEGYSVSREKKESFPLTVTSAQKNPTAFYLCASSIGLAGELFFGEGSRLTVL.

This clonotype was observed at least ten times. The chain recombines TRBV3-1 with TRBJ2-3; 7 bases line up with TRBD2. CDR1 is LGHDT, CDR2 YNNKEL, per germline (reference sequence). The CDR3 is made up of 12 amino acids. Trimming removed 1 base from V and 10 bases from J; junction bases left unmatched: 2. CDR3 in amino acids: CASSQGGLAQYF. The CDR3 coding sequence is TGTGCCAGCAGCCAAGGAGGACTAGCGCAGTATTTT.

The sample holds many counts of this clonotype. V usage is TRBV12-3 or TRBV12-4 and J usage is TRBJ2-7; TRBD2 agrees at 11 bases. Germline trimming cut 4 bases from V and 4 bases from J; bases unmatched to any gene: 6. The CDR3 sequence is 15 residues long. The CDR3, as DNA: TGTGCCAGCAGTTCGCCGACTAGCGGGACATACGAGCAGTACTTC. Amino acid sequence: CASSSPTSGTYEQYF.

This clonotype was seen at least ten times. This sequence joins TRBV18 and TRBJ2-7; 8 bases are a match to TRBD2. Germline-derived CDR1 and CDR2 are KGHSH and LQKENI. The CDR3 contains 17 residues. V was clipped by 3 bases and J by 6 bases; unmatched bases: 16. The CDR3 DNA is TGTGCCAGCTCACCGGTATTCGGTAGCGGGGTGCTGAGCGAGCAGTACTTC. Encoded protein: CASSPVFGSGVLSEQYF.

The table lists this clonotype with many counts. CDR3 in amino acids: CASSYGTGANENIQYF. For the CDR3, the DNA is TGTGCCAGCAGCTACGGGACAGGAGCAAATGAAAACATTCAGTACTTC. The chain carries TRBV7-2 and TRBJ2-4, with 8 positions matching TRBD1. Germline V gene data show CDR1 as SGHTA and CDR2 as FQGNSA. This CDR3 has 16 residues. Trimming at V came to 4 bases and at J to 5 bases, leaving 10 bases not matched to a gene. The full variable domain, its missing parts supplied by reference TRBV7-2 and TRBJ2-4, is GAGVSQSPSNKVTEKGKDVELRCDPISGHTALYWYRQSLGQGLEFLIYFQGNSAPDKSGLPSDRFSAERTGGSVSTLTIQRTQQEDSAVYLCASSYGTGANENIQYFGAGTRLSVL.

This clonotype showed up many times. V usage is TRBV24-1 and J usage is TRBJ2-1; 10 positions match TRBD2. Losses at the gene ends were 9 bases for V and 10 bases for J; bases not matched to a gene: 8. The germline V gene has CDR1 KGHDR and CDR2 SFDVKD. There are 13 residues in the CDR3. CDR3 sequence reads: CATQAGGQREQFF. CDR3 sequence (DNA): TGTGCCACCCAAGCGGGAGGGCAGCGGGAGCAGTTCTTC.

There are a few counts of this clonotype. This chain uses TRBV18 with TRBJ2-3; D may be TRBD1 or TRBD2 (6 bases each). The CDR3 has 20 residues. CDR1 and CDR2 (germline): KGHSH, LQKENI. V was shortened by 2 bases and J by 0 bases, with 24 bases between the two germline ends. The CDR3 reads CASSPTLGGGTLQSTDTQYF. CDR3 DNA sequence: TGTGCCAGCTCACCAACCCTCGGAGGGGGGACCCTCCAGAGCACAGATACGCAGTATTTT.

This clonotype was observed many times. This sequence joins TRBV11-2 and TRBJ2-1; TRBD2 aligns across 9 bases. Germline CDR1 is SGHAT and CDR2 is FQNNGV. The CDR3 is 15 residues long. The junction had 8 bases not matched to a gene; V was cut back by 4 bases and J by 7 bases. This CDR3 is CASSSLAGHGNEQFF. CDR3 coding DNA: TGTGCCAGCAGCTCCCTAGCGGGACATGGGAATGAGCAGTTCTTC.